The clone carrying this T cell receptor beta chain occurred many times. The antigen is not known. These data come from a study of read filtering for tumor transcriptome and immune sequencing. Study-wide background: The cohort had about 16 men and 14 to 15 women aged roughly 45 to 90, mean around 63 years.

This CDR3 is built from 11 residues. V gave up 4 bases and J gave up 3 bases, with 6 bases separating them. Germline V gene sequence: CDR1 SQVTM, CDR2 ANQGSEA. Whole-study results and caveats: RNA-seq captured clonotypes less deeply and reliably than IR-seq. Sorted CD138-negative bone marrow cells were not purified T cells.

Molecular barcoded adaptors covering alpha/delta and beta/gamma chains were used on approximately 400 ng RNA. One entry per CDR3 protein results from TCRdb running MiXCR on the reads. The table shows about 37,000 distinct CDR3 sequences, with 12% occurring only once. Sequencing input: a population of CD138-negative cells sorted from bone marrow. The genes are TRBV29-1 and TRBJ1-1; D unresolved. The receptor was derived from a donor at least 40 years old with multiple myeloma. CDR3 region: CSVGVYTEAFF. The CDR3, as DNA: TGCAGCGTTGGGGTTTACACTGAAGCTTTCTTT.